Detailed here is one T cell receptor beta chain. This sample stems from a study of technical replicates of blood from a handful of donors. This CDR3 spans 16 amino acids. Trimming took 4 bases from V and 0 from J, leaving 17 bases between them. The germline V gene encodes CDR1 SGHRS and CDR2 YFSETQ. TCRdb keeps only in-frame clones here, not all; method: immunoSEQ multiplex PCR. The table includes around 60,000 clones, 80% to 95% detected once. This rearrangement joins TRBV5-1 to TRBJ2-7; tentatively, D is TRBD2 (5 bases). This sequence was found in a human donor in good health. Some clones in this sample may be carry-over from other donors' samples. Source material: PBMCs. In nucleotides, the CDR3 is TGCGCCAGCAGCCTTCGGACTTCTTCGAGCTCCTACGAGCAGTACTTC. As protein: CASSLRTSSSSYEQYF.